Shown below are 8 T cell receptor beta chains from a single sample sequenced in a study of tumor-infiltrating lymphocytes in primary liver carcinoma. Co-extraction yielded RNA and DNA from around 20-30 mg of unsorted bulk tissue. Using a constant-region primer together with ProtoScript II reverse transcriptase, TCR beta cDNA was made from around 500 ng of total RNA. Researchers made the TCR beta libraries by running three nested multiplex PCR rounds with slightly modified ARM-PCR. Forward primers for TRBV1-TRBV30 and a C-beta reverse primer served the first two PCR rounds, at about 10 cycles each. TCRdb re-called the multiplex PCR reads through MiXCR, storing one row per CDR3 protein. Found here are tens of thousands of distinct CDR3 sequences, around 70% of them singletons; the top ten hold roughly a fifth. The sequenced material came from liver tumor tissue from sampling region 1. Subset described: tumor region T1, superior pole. The origin of the receptors is a man aged 35 to 55 with primary liver carcinoma and hepatitis B virus infection.

This clonotype was seen once. This may stem from a read error, because a much larger clone lies one nucleotide away. The chain links TRBV30 to TRBJ2-1; weak D call: TRBD2 (5 bases). The CDR3 length is 11 residues. Germline V lookup: CDR1 GTSNPN, CDR2 SVGIG (reference sequence). CDR3 sequence: CTWTLGGEQFF. CDR3 nucleotide sequence: TGTACCTGGACCCTAGGAGGTGAGCAGTTCTTC.

Remarks on this clonotype: A much larger clone differs from this one at a single base, so this may be a read error. The rearrangement joins TRBV30 to TRBJ1-2, with 7 bases aligning to TRBD1. CDR3 length equals 12 residues. Trimming at V came to 4 bases and at J to 8 bases, leaving 7 bases not matched to a gene. Germline V gene data show CDR1 as GTSNPN and CDR2 as SVGIG (reference sequence). The CDR3 DNA is TGTGCCTGGAACGGAGGGGGCTTGGGCTACACCTTC. Protein: CAWNGGGLGYTF. Full variable domain (outside the CDR3, taken from reference TRBV30 and TRBJ1-2): SQTIHQWPATLVQPVGSPLSLECTVEGTSNPNLYWYRQAAGRGLQLLFYSVGIGQISSEVPQNLSASRPQDRQFILSSKKLLLSDSGFYLCAWNGGGLGYTFGSGTRLTVV.

Concerning this clonotype itself: Given the absence of the conserved phenylalanine or tryptophan at the CDR3 end, a read error is likely. The chain employs TRBV5-4 and TRBJ2-1; 10 bases fit TRBD2. J lost 7 bases, V lost 4 bases, and 8 bases had no gene match. This CDR3 has 15 residues. Germline-derived CDR1 and CDR2 are SGHNT and YYREEE (reference sequence). The CDR3 is CASSPLAGDVNEQFT. The DNA for the CDR3 is TGTGCCAGCAGCCCGCTAGCGGGAGACGTGAATGAGCAGTTCACC.

The chain links TRBV5-4 to TRBJ2-3, with D unclear. This CDR3 spans 13 amino acids. The V gene lost 0 bases and the J gene lost 6 bases, with 8 bases spanning the gap. Germline CDR1 reads SGHNT; CDR2 reads YYREEE (reference sequence). CDR3: CASSLESPDTQYF. CDR3 coding DNA: TGTGCCAGCAGCTTGGAATCGCCGGATACGCAGTATTTT.

On this clonotype: A junction boundary mismatches the germline segment, possibly from a read error. The chain uses TRBV11-2 and TRBJ2-2; 11 bases map to TRBD2. The germline gives CDR1 SGHAT, CDR2 FQNNGV. CDR3 length equals 17 residues. The CDR3 spells CANSSLAGGPRAGELFF. As DNA, the CDR3 is TGTGCCAACAGCTCGTTAGCGGGAGGGCCGAGGGCCGGGGAGCTGTTTTTT.

This clonotype was recorded only once. The junction shows a germline mismatch at one end, possibly a read error. The CDR3 spells CVSSPHYEQYF. The CDR3 nucleotides read TGTGTCAGCAGTCCTCATTATGAGCAGTACTTC. V gene TRBV12-3 or TRBV12-4 combines with J gene TRBJ2-7; D not certain. This CDR3 region has 11 residues.

This clonotype is labeled medium-sized (0.01 to 0.1%). The V gene is TRBV7-8, the J gene TRBJ2-7; a weak D match, TRBD1 (5 bases). Germline CDR1 and CDR2: SGHVS and FQNEAQ. This CDR3 contains 14 residues. V was trimmed by 5 bases and J by 3 bases, leaving 14 bases between them. CDR3 sequence: CASSLDSEDYEQYF. CDR3 DNA: TGTGCCAGCAGCCTTGACAGCGAAGACTACGAGCAGTACTTC.

On this clonotype itself: A much larger clone differs by one base, so this may be a read error. The chain employs TRBV20-1 and TRBJ2-5; either TRBD1 or TRBD2 may supply D (5 bases each). Germline CDR1 DFQATT, CDR2 SNEGSKA (reference sequence). The CDR3 has 13 residues. The CDR3 protein is CSAGEGIKETQYF. Written as DNA, the CDR3 is TGCAGTGCTGGAGAGGGGATTAAAGAGACCCAGTACTTC.